Given below is one T cell receptor beta chain in context. Its antigen is currently unknown. The source of the sample is a study of cytomegalovirus exposure and HLA in healthy donors. The study, taken as a whole, reports: Rarity marked most TCR sequences, yet some public TCRs occurred in many donors.

Clones were read by immunoSEQ multiplex PCR, and TCRdb kept only the in-frame ones, dropping some. The sample has more than 110,000 clones; roughly 81% are singletons. Germline V gene lookup returns CDR1 MGHRA and CDR2 YSYEKL. The length of the CDR3 is 15 residues. V lost 3 bases and J 8 bases, leaving 19 bases between the germline ends. This TCR was sampled from a woman aged 25 to 39 in good health and CMV-seronegative. The rearrangement uses TRBV4-1 and TRBJ1-2; perhaps TRBD1 as D (5 bases). Sequencing was done on a sample of PBMCs. The DNA for the CDR3 is TGCGCCAGCAGCCACTTAACAGGATCCCCCCCCGGCTACACCTTC. It specifies CASSHLTGSPPGYTF.